Listed below are T cell receptor beta chains from one sample, sequenced in a study of cytomegalovirus exposure and HLA in healthy donors. Measured with immunoSEQ multiplex PCR; TCRdb has only the in-frame clones, and not every one. The table includes about 150,000 clones, around 89% detected once. Specimen: PBMCs. These receptors came from a man between 18 and 29 years old in good health and CMV-seronegative. The conserved cysteine and the conserved F or W are not part of the CDR3 here.

j_gene: TRBJ1-1
v_gene: TRBV6-5
CDR3aa: ASSRGTASTEAF

j_gene: TRBJ2-6
v_gene: TRBV27
CDR3aa: ASSSGTDGANVLT

j_gene: TRBJ2-1
v_gene: TRBV27
CDR3aa: ASSLIGTSGSSYNEQF

j_gene: TRBJ2-1
v_gene: TRBV6-5
CDR3aa: ASSFGTSGGNEQF

j_gene: TRBJ1-2
v_gene: TRBV18
CDR3aa: ASSQSRDSLSYGYT

j_gene: TRBJ1-1
v_gene: TRBV5-4
CDR3aa: ASSPGGTEAF

j_gene: TRBJ1-4
v_gene: TRBV19
CDR3aa: ASMDPGGGEKLF

j_gene: TRBJ1-2
v_gene: TRBV28
CDR3aa: ASSPSGYT

j_gene: TRBJ1-5
v_gene: TRBV6-6
CDR3aa: ASDRGRDLHQPQH

j_gene: TRBJ2-1
v_gene: TRBV28
CDR3aa: ASSSPLATSGSVWSYNEQF

j_gene: TRBJ2-3
v_gene: TRBV2
CDR3aa: ASSLQGIDTQY

j_gene: TRBJ2-7
v_gene: TRBV4-3
CDR3aa: ASSRTLLQVSSYEQY

j_gene: TRBJ2-7
v_gene: TRBV9
CDR3aa: ASSVGADEQY

j_gene: TRBJ1-5
v_gene: TRBV5-8
CDR3aa: ASSREEFSNQPQH

j_gene: TRBJ1-1
v_gene: TRBV29-1
CDR3aa: SVNGQATEAF

j_gene: TRBJ2-4
v_gene: TRBV4-1
CDR3aa: ASSQESGGKNIQY

j_gene: TRBJ1-5
v_gene: TRBV7-9
CDR3aa: ASSPDSSNQPQH

j_gene: TRBJ2-6
v_gene: TRBV5-1
CDR3aa: ASSGGSGANVLT

j_gene: TRBJ1-4
v_gene: TRBV19
CDR3aa: ASVGQVNEKLF

j_gene: TRBJ2-1
v_gene: TRBV27
CDR3aa: ASRDIPNEQF

j_gene: TRBJ1-1
v_gene: TRBV27
CDR3aa: ASSYLGTTEAF

j_gene: TRBJ1-1
v_gene: TRBV27
CDR3aa: ASSSPGGTAF

j_gene: TRBJ2-3
v_gene: TRBV7-9
CDR3aa: ASLAGGTNTDTQY

j_gene: TRBJ1-3
v_gene: TRBV6-1
CDR3aa: ASSESRGYSGNTIY

j_gene: TRBJ2-3
v_gene: TRBV25-1
CDR3aa: ASSDPPGQGADTQY

j_gene: TRBJ1-4
v_gene: TRBV4-1
CDR3aa: ASSQIQGAGEKLF

j_gene: TRBJ2-7
v_gene: TRBV4-1
CDR3aa: ASSQALIRDRGNEQY

j_gene: TRBJ2-5
v_gene: TRBV5-1
CDR3aa: ASAEGRGAQETQY

j_gene: TRBJ2-5
v_gene: TRBV7-9
CDR3aa: ASSGGPGQGYETQY